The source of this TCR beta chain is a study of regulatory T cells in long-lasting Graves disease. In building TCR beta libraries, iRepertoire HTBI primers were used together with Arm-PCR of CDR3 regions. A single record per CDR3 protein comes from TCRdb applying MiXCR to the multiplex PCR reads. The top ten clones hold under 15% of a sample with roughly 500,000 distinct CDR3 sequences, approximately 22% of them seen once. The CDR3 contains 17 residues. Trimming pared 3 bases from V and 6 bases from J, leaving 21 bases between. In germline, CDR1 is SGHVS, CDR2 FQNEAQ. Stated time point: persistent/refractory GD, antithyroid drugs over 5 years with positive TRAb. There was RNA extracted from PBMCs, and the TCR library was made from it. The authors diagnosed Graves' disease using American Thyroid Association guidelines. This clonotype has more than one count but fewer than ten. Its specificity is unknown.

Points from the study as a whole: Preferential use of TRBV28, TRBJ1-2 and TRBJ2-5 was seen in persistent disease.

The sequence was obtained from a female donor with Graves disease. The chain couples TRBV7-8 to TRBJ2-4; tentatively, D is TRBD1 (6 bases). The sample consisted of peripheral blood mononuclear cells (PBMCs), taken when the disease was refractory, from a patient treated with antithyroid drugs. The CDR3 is CASSFHNFRRDINIQYF. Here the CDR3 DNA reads TGTGCCAGCAGCTTTCACAATTTTCGTCGGGACATAAACATTCAGTACTTC.